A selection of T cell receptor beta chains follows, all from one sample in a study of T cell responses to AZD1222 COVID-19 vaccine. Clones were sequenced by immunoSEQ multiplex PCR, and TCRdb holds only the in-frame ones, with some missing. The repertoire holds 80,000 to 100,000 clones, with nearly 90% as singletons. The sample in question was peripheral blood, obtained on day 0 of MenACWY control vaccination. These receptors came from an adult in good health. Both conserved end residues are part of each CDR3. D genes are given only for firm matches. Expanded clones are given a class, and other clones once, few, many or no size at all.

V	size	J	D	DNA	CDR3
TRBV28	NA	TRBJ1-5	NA	TGTGCCAGCAGTTCTGGGGGATGGAAGCCCCAGCATTTT	CASSSGGWKPQHF
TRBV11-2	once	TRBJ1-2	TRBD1	TGTGCCAGCAGCTCTGTAGGGACAGGGGGATCAGGCGGCTACACCTTC	CASSSVGTGGSGGYTF
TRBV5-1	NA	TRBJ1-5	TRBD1	TGCGCCAGCAGCTTGGGGGGACAGGGGAATCAGCCCCAGCATTTT	CASSLGGQGNQPQHF
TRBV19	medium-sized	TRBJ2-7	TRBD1	TGTGCCAGTAGTGCGACAGGGGACTACGAGCAGTACTTC	CASSATGDYEQYF
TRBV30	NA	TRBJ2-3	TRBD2	TGTGCCTGGAGTGGGACGCGGGGGGATACGCAGTATTTT	CAWSGTRGDTQYF
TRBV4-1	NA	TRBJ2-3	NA	TGCGCCAGCAGCCCTCACGCGAGCGCAGATACGCAGTATTTT	CASSPHASADTQYF
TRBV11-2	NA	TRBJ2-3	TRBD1	TGTGCCAGCAGCCTACTAGGGGGACAGGTCACAGATACGCAGTATTTT	CASSLLGGQVTDTQYF
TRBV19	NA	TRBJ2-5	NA	TGTGCCACCCAAAGCGGCCACCAAGAGACCCAGTACTTC	CATQSGHQETQYF
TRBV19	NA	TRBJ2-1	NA	TGTGCCAGTAGTATACCCGGGGTACTCAATGAGCAGTTCTTC	CASSIPGVLNEQFF
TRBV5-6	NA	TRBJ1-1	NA	TGTGCCAGCAGCCGGTTGGGGGTTGAAGCTTTCTTT	CASSRLGVEAFF
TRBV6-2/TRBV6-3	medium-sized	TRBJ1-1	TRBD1	TGTGCCAGCAGTCGCCTGGGAACAGGGGATGCTTTCTTT	CASSRLGTGDAFF
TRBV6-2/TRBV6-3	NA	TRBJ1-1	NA	TGTGCCAGCAGTTACGGGGCGACTCGGAACACTGAAGCTTTCTTT	CASSYGATRNTEAFF
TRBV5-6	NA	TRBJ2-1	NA	TGTGCCAGCAGCTTGTATCCGGAGCAGTTCTTC	CASSLYPEQFF
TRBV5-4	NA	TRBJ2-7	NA	TGTGCCAGCAGCCCCGCGCAGTCACTCACGAACGAGCAGTACTTC	CASSPAQSLTNEQYF
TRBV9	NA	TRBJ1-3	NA	TGTGCCAGCACCCTCCCCGGAAACACCATATATTTT	CASTLPGNTIYF
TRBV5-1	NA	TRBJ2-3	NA	TGCGCCAGCAGCTTGGAGGACAGTGTCACAGATACGCAGTATTTT	CASSLEDSVTDTQYF
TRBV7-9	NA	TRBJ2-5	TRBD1	TGTGCCAGCAGCCCCCAGACAGGGCTGGAGACCCAGTACTTC	CASSPQTGLETQYF
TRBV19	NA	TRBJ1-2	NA	TGTGCCAGTAGCCCCGGCCTCGGACCCTATGGCTACACCTTC	CASSPGLGPYGYTF
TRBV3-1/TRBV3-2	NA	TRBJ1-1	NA	TGTGCCAGCAGCCGACAGGAGGTGAACACTGAAGCTTTCTTT	CASSRQEVNTEAFF
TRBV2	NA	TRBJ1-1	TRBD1	TGTGCCAGCAGTTGGACAGGGCGCACTGAAGCTTTCTTT	CASSWTGRTEAFF
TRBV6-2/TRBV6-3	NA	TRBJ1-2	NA	TGTGCCAGCAGTTACCCGGGATCCGCCGGCTACACCTTC	CASSYPGSAGYTF
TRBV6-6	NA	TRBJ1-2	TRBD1	TGTGCCAGCAGTTCCGGACAGGGGTATGGCTACACCTTC	CASSSGQGYGYTF
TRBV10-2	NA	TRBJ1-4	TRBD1	TGCGCCAGCAGTCCGACAGGGGGTAACGAAAAACTGTTTTTT	CASSPTGGNEKLFF
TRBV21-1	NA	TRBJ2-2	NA	TGTGCCAGCGTCAACTATAGCGGGGGGGCCAACACCGGGGAGCTGTTTTTT	CASVNYSGGANTGELFF
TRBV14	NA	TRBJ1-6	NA	TGTGCCAGCAGCCAAGATAGGAGGTCACCCCTCCACTTT	CASSQDRRSPLHF
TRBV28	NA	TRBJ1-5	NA	TGTGCCAGCAGTAGAGACAGCAATCAGCCCCAGCATTTT	CASSRDSNQPQHF
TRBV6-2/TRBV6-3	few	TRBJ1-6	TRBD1	TGTGCCAGCAGTTCGAAATCGACAGGGAGCTCCTATAATTCACCCCTCCACTTT	CASSSKSTGSSYNSPLHF